A selection of T cell receptor beta chains follows, all from one sample in a study of regulatory T cells in long-lasting Graves disease. TCRdb re-called the multiplex PCR reads through MiXCR, storing one row per CDR3 protein. Of approximately 480,000 distinct CDR3 sequences in the sample, about 17% are singletons; the top ten hold 9.5% to 15%. The same data also went into a second study, on T cells in Graves' hyperthyroidism and ophthalmopathy.

The specimen comprised peripheral blood mononuclear cells (PBMCs), sampled at new diagnosis, from a patient treated with antithyroid drugs. The source is a middle-aged man with Graves disease. Each CDR3 is given with its conserved first and last residue. Each record gives: clone size, V gene, D gene, J gene, CDR3 protein, CDR3 DNA. D genes are given only for firm matches. Expanded clones get a size class; other rows say once, few or many, or leave the size out.

clone_size: -; v_call: TRBV28; d_call: TRBD2; j_call: TRBJ2-1; cdr3_aa: CASSLTSGIENNEQFF; cdr3_nt: TGTGCCAGCAGTTTGACTAGCGGGATTGAAAATAATGAGCAGTTCTTC
clone_size: few; v_call: TRBV20-1; d_call: TRBD1; j_call: TRBJ1-4; cdr3_aa: CSAYAGGNEKLFF; cdr3_nt: TGCAGTGCTTATGCAGGGGGCAATGAAAAACTGTTTTTT
clone_size: -; v_call: TRBV6-2/TRBV6-3; d_call: -; j_call: TRBJ1-1; cdr3_aa: CASRGPVNTAAEAFF; cdr3_nt: TGTGCCAGCAGGGGTCCCGTGAACACTGCTGCTGAAGCTTTCTTT
clone_size: many; v_call: TRBV11-2; d_call: -; j_call: TRBJ2-3; cdr3_aa: CASSQRGTSRGDTQYF; cdr3_nt: TGTGCCAGCAGCCAAAGGGGCACTAGTCGTGGAGATACGCAGTATTTT
clone_size: many; v_call: TRBV2; d_call: TRBD1; j_call: TRBJ2-3; cdr3_aa: CATAGTGRDTQYF; cdr3_nt: TGTGCCACCGCAGGGACAGGGAGGGATACGCAGTATTTT
clone_size: few; v_call: TRBV6-1; d_call: -; j_call: TRBJ2-3; cdr3_aa: CASSESVRGTDTQYF; cdr3_nt: TGTGCCAGCAGTGAAAGCGTACGGGGCACAGATACGCAGTATTTT
clone_size: few; v_call: TRBV7-3; d_call: TRBD2; j_call: TRBJ2-3; cdr3_aa: CASSRTSGGRGTQYF; cdr3_nt: TGTGCCAGCAGCCGGACTAGCGGGGGTCGCGGTACGCAGTATTTT
clone_size: many; v_call: TRBV6-2/TRBV6-3; d_call: -; j_call: TRBJ1-1; cdr3_aa: CASSYDRTTEAFF; cdr3_nt: TGTGCCAGCAGTTACGACAGAACGACTGAAGCTTTCTTT
clone_size: few; v_call: TRBV6-2/TRBV6-3; d_call: TRBD1; j_call: TRBJ2-1; cdr3_aa: CASSERQGARYEQFF; cdr3_nt: TGTGCCAGCAGTGAACGGCAGGGGGCCCGGTATGAGCAGTTCTTC
clone_size: few; v_call: TRBV5-1; d_call: TRBD2; j_call: TRBJ2-5; cdr3_aa: CASSQTKREQETQYF; cdr3_nt: TGCGCCAGCAGCCAAACCAAGCGGGAGCAAGAGACCCAGTACTTC
clone_size: many; v_call: TRBV6-1; d_call: -; j_call: TRBJ2-2; cdr3_aa: CASSLLGKIGELFF; cdr3_nt: TGTGCCAGCAGCTTGTTGGGGAAAATCGGGGAGCTGTTTTTT
clone_size: few; v_call: TRBV2; d_call: TRBD1; j_call: TRBJ2-5; cdr3_aa: CASSWDREEFQETQYF; cdr3_nt: TGTGCCAGCAGTTGGGACAGGGAAGAATTCCAAGAGACCCAGTACTTC
clone_size: many; v_call: TRBV4-2; d_call: TRBD2; j_call: TRBJ2-7; cdr3_aa: CASSQEASSGSRYEQYF; cdr3_nt: TGTGCCAGCAGCCAAGAGGCTTCAAGCGGGAGCCGGTACGAGCAGTACTTC
clone_size: many; v_call: TRBV20-1; d_call: TRBD2; j_call: TRBJ2-7; cdr3_aa: CSAPSTGAAGEQYF; cdr3_nt: TGCAGTGCCCCCTCCACGGGAGCAGCGGGAGAGCAGTACTTC
clone_size: -; v_call: TRBV14; d_call: TRBD2; j_call: TRBJ2-7; cdr3_aa: CASSQGWGGGAYEQYF; cdr3_nt: TGTGCCAGCAGCCAAGGGTGGGGCGGGGGAGCCTACGAGCAGTACTTC
clone_size: few; v_call: TRBV20-1; d_call: TRBD2; j_call: TRBJ2-4; cdr3_aa: CSAPHSGGGGIQYF; cdr3_nt: TGCAGTGCTCCCCACTCGGGGGGGGGCGGCATTCAGTACTTC
clone_size: many; v_call: TRBV6-1; d_call: -; j_call: TRBJ1-2; cdr3_aa: CASSPSGRVVGYTF; cdr3_nt: TGTGCCAGCAGCCCCTCGGGCCGGGTGGTTGGCTACACCTTC
clone_size: -; v_call: TRBV2; d_call: TRBD1; j_call: TRBJ1-1; cdr3_aa: CASSYGTGMNTEAFF; cdr3_nt: TGTGCCAGCAGTTACGGGACAGGGATGAACACTGAAGCTTTCTTT
clone_size: many; v_call: TRBV6-1; d_call: TRBD2; j_call: TRBJ2-2; cdr3_aa: CASSREGLNTGELFF; cdr3_nt: TGTGCCAGCTCTCGGGAGGGCCTGAACACCGGGGAGCTGTTTTTT
clone_size: many; v_call: TRBV28; d_call: -; j_call: TRBJ2-2; cdr3_aa: CASRSGGYTGELFF; cdr3_nt: TGTGCCAGCAGGAGCGGAGGTTACACCGGGGAGCTGTTTTTT
clone_size: -; v_call: TRBV12-3/TRBV12-4; d_call: TRBD1; j_call: TRBJ1-5; cdr3_aa: CASSSDRVGQPQHF; cdr3_nt: TGTGCCAGCAGTTCGGACAGGGTGGGTCAGCCCCAGCATTTT
clone_size: few; v_call: TRBV18; d_call: -; j_call: TRBJ2-7; cdr3_aa: CASSQAPDIRTYEQYF; cdr3_nt: TGTGCCAGCTCACAAGCCCCAGACATTAGAACCTACGAGCAGTACTTC
clone_size: -; v_call: TRBV6-1; d_call: -; j_call: TRBJ1-2; cdr3_aa: CASSRSWTVYGYTF; cdr3_nt: TGTGCCAGCAGCAGATCTTGGACCGTCTATGGCTACACCTTC
clone_size: -; v_call: TRBV27; d_call: -; j_call: TRBJ1-6; cdr3_aa: CASSLEGGTPLHF; cdr3_nt: TGTGCCAGCAGTTTGGAAGGGGGTACACCCCTCCACTTT
clone_size: few; v_call: TRBV27; d_call: TRBD1; j_call: TRBJ1-6; cdr3_aa: CASTDRSYNSPLHF; cdr3_nt: TGTGCCAGCACGGACAGGTCTTATAATTCACCCCTCCACTTT
clone_size: -; v_call: TRBV6-1; d_call: -; j_call: TRBJ2-7; cdr3_aa: CASSHRDGPYEQYF; cdr3_nt: TGTGCCAGCAGCCACCGGGACGGCCCCTACGAGCAGTACTTC
clone_size: -; v_call: TRBV5-1; d_call: TRBD2; j_call: TRBJ2-5; cdr3_aa: CASSPGLAGSLQETQYF; cdr3_nt: TGCGCCAGCAGCCCGGGACTAGCGGGGAGCCTCCAAGAGACCCAGTACTTC
clone_size: -; v_call: TRBV5-6; d_call: -; j_call: TRBJ2-4; cdr3_aa: CASSLRTALIEDIQYF; cdr3_nt: TGTGCCAGCAGCCTTCGGACGGCCCTAATTGAGGACATTCAGTACTTC
clone_size: once; v_call: TRBV11-2; d_call: TRBD2; j_call: TRBJ2-1; cdr3_aa: CASSLAPSGRENEQFF; cdr3_nt: TGTGCCAGCAGCTTAGCGCCTAGCGGGAGGGAGAATGAGCAGTTCTTC
clone_size: many; v_call: TRBV5-1; d_call: -; j_call: TRBJ2-7; cdr3_aa: CASSPLGHSYEQYF; cdr3_nt: TGCGCCAGCAGCCCCCTTGGACATTCCTACGAGCAGTACTTC
clone_size: -; v_call: TRBV20-1; d_call: TRBD1; j_call: TRBJ2-7; cdr3_aa: CSAPTGNPYEQYF; cdr3_nt: TGCAGTGCCCCGACAGGGAATCCCTACGAGCAGTACTTC
clone_size: -; v_call: TRBV5-1; d_call: TRBD1; j_call: TRBJ2-7; cdr3_aa: CASSLPPTGGPYEQYF; cdr3_nt: TGCGCCAGCAGCCTCCCGCCAACAGGGGGACCCTACGAGCAGTACTTC
clone_size: -; v_call: TRBV3-1; d_call: -; j_call: TRBJ2-5; cdr3_aa: CASSQDNEETQYF; cdr3_nt: TGTGCCAGCAGCCAAGATAATGAAGAGACCCAGTACTTC
clone_size: few; v_call: TRBV6-1; d_call: TRBD1; j_call: TRBJ1-5; cdr3_aa: CASSLGQGARSNQPQHF; cdr3_nt: TGTGCCAGCAGTCTGGGACAGGGGGCGCGAAGCAATCAGCCCCAGCATTTT
clone_size: many; v_call: TRBV2; d_call: -; j_call: TRBJ2-7; cdr3_aa: CASSEDRAYEQYF; cdr3_nt: TGTGCCAGCAGTGAAGATAGGGCCTACGAGCAGTACTTC
clone_size: few; v_call: TRBV4-1; d_call: TRBD2; j_call: TRBJ2-1; cdr3_aa: CASSFRTSGLSYNEQFF; cdr3_nt: TGCGCCAGCAGTTTCCGGACTAGCGGGTTATCCTACAATGAGCAGTTCTTC
clone_size: many; v_call: TRBV6-1; d_call: TRBD1; j_call: TRBJ2-3; cdr3_aa: CASGRDRDTDTQYF; cdr3_nt: TGTGCCAGCGGCCGGGACAGAGACACAGATACGCAGTATTTT
clone_size: few; v_call: TRBV19; d_call: TRBD2; j_call: TRBJ2-3; cdr3_aa: CASSHGLAGGNTDTQYF; cdr3_nt: TGTGCCAGTAGCCACGGACTAGCGGGAGGGAACACAGATACGCAGTATTTT
clone_size: many; v_call: TRBV27; d_call: TRBD2; j_call: TRBJ2-7; cdr3_aa: CASSPSSLAGDREQYF; cdr3_nt: TGTGCCAGCAGTCCCTCGTCCCTAGCGGGAGATCGCGAGCAGTACTTC
clone_size: -; v_call: TRBV20-1; d_call: -; j_call: TRBJ2-3; cdr3_aa: CSASPDTDTQYF; cdr3_nt: TGCAGTGCCTCCCCTGACACAGATACGCAGTATTTT
clone_size: few; v_call: TRBV9; d_call: TRBD2; j_call: TRBJ2-7; cdr3_aa: CASSPRPGLAGGTSSYEQYF; cdr3_nt: TGTGCCAGCAGCCCCCGTCCGGGACTAGCGGGAGGAACGAGCTCCTACGAGCAGTACTTC
clone_size: -; v_call: TRBV6-1; d_call: -; j_call: TRBJ2-2; cdr3_aa: CASRGVSTGELFF; cdr3_nt: TGTGCCAGCAGGGGGGTTAGCACCGGGGAGCTGTTTTTT
clone_size: few; v_call: TRBV29-1; d_call: TRBD2; j_call: TRBJ2-1; cdr3_aa: CSVTGLAGVSSYNEQFF; cdr3_nt: TGCAGCGTTACGGGACTAGCGGGAGTTAGCTCCTACAATGAGCAGTTCTTC
clone_size: many; v_call: TRBV12-3/TRBV12-4; d_call: -; j_call: TRBJ2-7; cdr3_aa: CASSQRLAYYEQYF; cdr3_nt: TGTGCCAGCAGTCAGCGGCTAGCGTACTACGAGCAGTACTTC
clone_size: few; v_call: TRBV20-1; d_call: TRBD2; j_call: TRBJ2-2; cdr3_aa: CSAIPGLAFTGELFF; cdr3_nt: TGCAGTGCTATACCGGGACTAGCTTTCACCGGGGAGCTGTTTTTT